This T cell receptor beta chain was documented in a study of cytomegalovirus exposure and HLA in healthy donors. Study background: A data release that came early held roughly 80 million unique TCRs from HLA-typed donors.

Regarding this clone: Antigen unknown.

Notes on the study in general: Reports indicate that TCR beta sequences accurately predicted the HLA-A and HLA-B alleles of most subjects. CMV serostatus was the sole immune exposure information available. Per a later analysis, HLA-associated TCR beta chains showed more clonal expansion than other, equally common TCR beta chains.

V dropped 1 base and J dropped 6; count of bases not matched to a gene: 15. Germline V CDR1 and CDR2: MGHRA, YSYEKL. CDR3 size: 17 residues. Use of 60 Vbeta and 13 Jbeta primers characterized the PCR. Assay: immunoSEQ multiplex PCR; the TCRdb copy retains only in-frame clones and omits some. This table holds 90,000 to 150,000 clones, approximately 80% found once. The chain uses TRBV4-1 and TRBJ2-7; 7 positions agree with TRBD1. The TCR sequence derives from a human donor in good health. Sequencing used PBMCs. The CDR3 loop is CASSQVWGTAWPLEQYF. The CDR3 nucleotides are TGCGCCAGCAGCCAAGTCTGGGGGACAGCGTGGCCCCTCGAGCAGTACTTC.